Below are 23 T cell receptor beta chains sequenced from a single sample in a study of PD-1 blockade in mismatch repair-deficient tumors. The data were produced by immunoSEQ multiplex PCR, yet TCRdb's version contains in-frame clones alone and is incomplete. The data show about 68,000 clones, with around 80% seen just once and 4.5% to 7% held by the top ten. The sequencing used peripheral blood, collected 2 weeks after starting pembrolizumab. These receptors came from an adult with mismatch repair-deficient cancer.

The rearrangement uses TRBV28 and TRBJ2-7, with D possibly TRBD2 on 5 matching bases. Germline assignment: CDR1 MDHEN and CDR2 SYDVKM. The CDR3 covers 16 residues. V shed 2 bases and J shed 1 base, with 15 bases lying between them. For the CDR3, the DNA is TGTGCCAGCAGTTTAGAGGCGCGGGCGGGTTCCTACGAGCAGTACTTC. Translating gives CASSLEARAGSYEQYF.

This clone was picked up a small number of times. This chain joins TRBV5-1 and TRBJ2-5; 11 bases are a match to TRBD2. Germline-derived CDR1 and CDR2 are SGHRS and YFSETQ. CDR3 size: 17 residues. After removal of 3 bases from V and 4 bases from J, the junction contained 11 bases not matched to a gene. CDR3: CASSSVPLAGGSETQYF. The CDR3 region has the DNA TGCGCCAGCAGCTCGGTTCCCCTAGCGGGAGGTTCAGAGACCCAGTACTTC.

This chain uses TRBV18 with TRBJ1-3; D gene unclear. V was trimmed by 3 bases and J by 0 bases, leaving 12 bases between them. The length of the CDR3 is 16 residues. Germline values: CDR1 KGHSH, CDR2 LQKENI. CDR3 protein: CASSPYLGGSGNTIYF. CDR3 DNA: TGTGCCAGCTCACCCTACCTCGGTGGCTCTGGAAACACCATATATTTT.

In nucleotides, the CDR3 is TGTGCCAGCTCAGGGCAGACTAACACTGAAGCTTTCTTT. Translated: CASSGQTNTEAFF. The gene calls are TRBV2 and TRBJ1-1, with D perhaps matching TRBD1 (5 bases). The V and J ends lost 8 bases and 2 bases respectively, with 12 bases between them. Germline V CDR1 and CDR2: SNHLY, FYNNEI. There are 13 residues in the CDR3.

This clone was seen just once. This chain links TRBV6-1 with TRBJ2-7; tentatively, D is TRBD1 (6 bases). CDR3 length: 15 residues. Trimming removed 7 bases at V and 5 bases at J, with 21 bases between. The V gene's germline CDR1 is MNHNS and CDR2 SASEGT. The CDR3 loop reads CASTPDRWHGNEQYF. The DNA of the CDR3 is TGTGCCAGCACCCCCGACAGGTGGCATGGGAACGAGCAGTACTTC.

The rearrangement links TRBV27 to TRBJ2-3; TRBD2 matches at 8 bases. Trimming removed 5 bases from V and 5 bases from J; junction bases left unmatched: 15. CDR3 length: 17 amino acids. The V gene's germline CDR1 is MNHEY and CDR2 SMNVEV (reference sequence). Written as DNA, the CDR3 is TGTGCCAGCAGTCCCACGTTCGGGAGGGCCGGGAGAGATACGCAGTATTTT. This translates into CASSPTFGRAGRDTQYF.

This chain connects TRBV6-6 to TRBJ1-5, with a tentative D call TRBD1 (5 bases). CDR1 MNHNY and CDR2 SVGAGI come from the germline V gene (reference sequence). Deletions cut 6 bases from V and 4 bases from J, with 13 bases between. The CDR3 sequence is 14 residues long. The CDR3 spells CASRPQGENQPQHF. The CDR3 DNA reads TGTGCCAGCAGACCCCAGGGAGAAAATCAGCCCCAGCATTTT.

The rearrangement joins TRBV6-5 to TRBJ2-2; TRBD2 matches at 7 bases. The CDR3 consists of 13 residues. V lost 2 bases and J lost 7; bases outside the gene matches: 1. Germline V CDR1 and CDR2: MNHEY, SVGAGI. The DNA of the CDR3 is TGTGCCAGCAGTTACCGGGGGGACGGGGAGCTGTTTTTT. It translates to CASSYRGDGELFF.

CDR3 sequence (DNA): TGTGCCAGTAGTCTCGTACAGGGGGAGCAAGGGCAGTACTTC. Residues: CASSLVQGEQGQYF. The chain employs TRBV19 and TRBJ2-7; TRBD1 matches at 8 bases. V shed 5 bases and J 9 bases; nucleotides not matched to a gene: 12. The CDR3 is 14 residues long. CDR1 and CDR2 from the germline V gene are LNHDA and SQIVND (reference sequence).

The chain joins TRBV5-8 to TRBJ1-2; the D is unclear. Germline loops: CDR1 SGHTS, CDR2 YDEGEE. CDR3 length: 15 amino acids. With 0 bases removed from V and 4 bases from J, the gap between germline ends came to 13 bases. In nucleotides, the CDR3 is TGTGCCAGCAGCTTGGTCAGGACCGGCTCCTATGGCTACACCTTC. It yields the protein CASSLVRTGSYGYTF. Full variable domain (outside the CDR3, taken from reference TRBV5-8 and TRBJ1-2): EAGVTQSPTHLIKTRGQQATLRCSPISGHTSVYWYQQALGLGLQFLLWYDEGEERNRGNFPPRFSGRQFPNYSSELNVNALELEDSALYLCASSLVRTGSYGYTFGSGTRLTVV.

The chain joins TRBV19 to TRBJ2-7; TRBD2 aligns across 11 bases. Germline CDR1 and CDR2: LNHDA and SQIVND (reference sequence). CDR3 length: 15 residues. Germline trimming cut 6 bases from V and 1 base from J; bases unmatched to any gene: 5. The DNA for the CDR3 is TGTGCCAGTAGGCAGACTAGCGGGGCATCCTACGAGCAGTACTTC. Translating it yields CASRQTSGASYEQYF.

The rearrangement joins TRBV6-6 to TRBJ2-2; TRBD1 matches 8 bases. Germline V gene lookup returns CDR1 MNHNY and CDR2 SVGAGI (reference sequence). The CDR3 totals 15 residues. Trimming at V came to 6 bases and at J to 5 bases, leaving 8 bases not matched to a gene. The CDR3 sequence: CASSPVRQGTGELFF. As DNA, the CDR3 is TGTGCCAGCAGCCCCGTCCGACAGGGGACCGGGGAGCTGTTTTTT.

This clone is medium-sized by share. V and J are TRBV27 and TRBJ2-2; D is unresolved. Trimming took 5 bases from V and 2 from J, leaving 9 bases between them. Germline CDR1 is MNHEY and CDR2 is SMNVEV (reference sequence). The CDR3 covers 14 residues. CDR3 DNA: TGTGCCAGCAGTCAAAGGGTTAACACCGGGGAGCTGTTTTTT. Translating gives CASSQRVNTGELFF.

The CDR3 DNA reads as TGCGCCAGCAGCCAAAGGGTGCAAAGGAACACTGAAGCTTTCTTT. It encodes CASSQRVQRNTEAFF. This rearrangement joins TRBV4-1 to TRBJ1-1; no definite D call. The CDR3 is 15 amino acids. The V and J ends lost 2 bases and 1 base respectively, with 11 bases between them. Germline V gene lookup returns CDR1 MGHRA and CDR2 YSYEKL.

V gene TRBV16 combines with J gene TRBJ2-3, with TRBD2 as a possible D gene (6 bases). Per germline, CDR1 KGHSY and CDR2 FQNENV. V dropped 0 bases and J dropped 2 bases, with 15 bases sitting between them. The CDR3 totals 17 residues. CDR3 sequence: CASSQSPGLVNTDTQYF. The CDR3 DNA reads TGTGCCAGCAGCCAATCCCCGGGACTGGTAAACACAGATACGCAGTATTTT.

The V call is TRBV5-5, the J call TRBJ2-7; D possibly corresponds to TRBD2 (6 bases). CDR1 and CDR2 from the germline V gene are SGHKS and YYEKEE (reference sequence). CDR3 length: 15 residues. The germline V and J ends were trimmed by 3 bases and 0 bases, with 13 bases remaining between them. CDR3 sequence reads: CASSSGTFSSYEQYF. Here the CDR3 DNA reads TGTGCCAGCAGCTCGGGGACTTTTAGCTCCTACGAGCAGTACTTC. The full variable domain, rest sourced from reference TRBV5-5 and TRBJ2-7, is DAGVTQSPTHLIKTRGQQVTLRCSPISGHKSVSWYQQVLGQGPQFIFQYYEKEERGRGNFPDRFSARQFPNYSSELNVNALLLGDSALYLCASSSGTFSSYEQYFGPGTRLTVT.

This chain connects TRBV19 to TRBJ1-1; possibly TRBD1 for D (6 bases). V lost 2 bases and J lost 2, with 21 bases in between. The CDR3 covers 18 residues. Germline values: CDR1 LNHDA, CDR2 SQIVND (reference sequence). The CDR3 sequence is CASSIRFRWGRNNTEAFF. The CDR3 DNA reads TGTGCCAGTAGTATAAGGTTCCGTTGGGGGCGGAACAACACTGAAGCTTTCTTT.

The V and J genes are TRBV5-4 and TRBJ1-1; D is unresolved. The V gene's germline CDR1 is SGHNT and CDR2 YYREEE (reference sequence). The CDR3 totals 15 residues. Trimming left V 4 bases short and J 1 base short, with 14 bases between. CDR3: CASSPKDGRNTEAFF. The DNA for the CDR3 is TGTGCCAGCAGCCCGAAGGATGGTAGGAACACTGAAGCTTTCTTT.

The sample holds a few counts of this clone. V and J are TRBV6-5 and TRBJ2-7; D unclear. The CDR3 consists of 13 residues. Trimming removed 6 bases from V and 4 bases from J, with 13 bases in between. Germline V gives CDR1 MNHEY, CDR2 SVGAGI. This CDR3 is CASRGDSTYEQYF. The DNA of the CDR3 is TGTGCCAGCAGAGGCGACTCTACATACGAGCAGTACTTC.

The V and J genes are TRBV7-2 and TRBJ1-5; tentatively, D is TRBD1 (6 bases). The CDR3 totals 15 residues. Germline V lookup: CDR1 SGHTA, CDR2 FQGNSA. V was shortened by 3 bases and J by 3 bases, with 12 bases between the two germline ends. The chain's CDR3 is CASSFGGSPNQPQHF. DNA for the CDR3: TGTGCCAGCAGCTTTGGGGGCAGCCCCAATCAGCCCCAGCATTTT.

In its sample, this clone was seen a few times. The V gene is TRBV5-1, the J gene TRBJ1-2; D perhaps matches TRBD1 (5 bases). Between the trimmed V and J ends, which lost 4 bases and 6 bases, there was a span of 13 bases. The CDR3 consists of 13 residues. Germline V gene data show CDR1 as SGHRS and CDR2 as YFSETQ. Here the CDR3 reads CASSASGTHGYTF. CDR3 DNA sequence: TGCGCCAGCAGCGCCTCCGGGACCCATGGCTACACCTTC.

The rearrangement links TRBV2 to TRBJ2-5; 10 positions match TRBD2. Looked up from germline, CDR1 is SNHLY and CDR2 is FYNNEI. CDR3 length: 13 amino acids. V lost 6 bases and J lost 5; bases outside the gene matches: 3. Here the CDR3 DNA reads TGTGCCAGCAGACTAGCGGGAAGTGAGACCCAGTACTTC. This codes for CASRLAGSETQYF. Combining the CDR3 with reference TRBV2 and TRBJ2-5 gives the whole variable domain EPEVTQTPSHQVTQMGQEVILRCVPISNHLYFYWYRQILGQKVEFLVSFYNNEISEKSEIFDDQFSVERPDGSNFTLKIRSTKLEDSAMYFCASRLAGSETQYFGPGTRLLVL.

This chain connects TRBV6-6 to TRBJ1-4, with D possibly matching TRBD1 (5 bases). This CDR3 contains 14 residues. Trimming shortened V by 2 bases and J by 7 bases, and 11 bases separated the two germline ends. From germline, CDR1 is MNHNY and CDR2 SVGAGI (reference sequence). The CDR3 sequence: CASSYGRDGEKLFF. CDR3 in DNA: TGTGCCAGCAGTTACGGTCGGGACGGTGAAAAACTGTTTTTT.